The source of this T cell receptor beta chain is a study of radiation and T cells in renal cell carcinoma (dated by TCRdb to 2020 to 2021). About the full investigation: The samples were drawn from a clinical trial, where primary renal cell carcinomas were treated with 15 Gy of stereotactic body radiation therapy and then removed by nephrectomy 4 weeks afterward. A total of roughly 53 samples underwent TCR beta sequencing, made up of approximately 26 tumors and about 27 peripheral blood samples. In the 40 to 60 samples combined, around 3.9 million unique CDR3 nucleotide sequences were found, encoding about 3 million unique CDR3 amino acid sequences. Results and caveats for the whole study, not just this receptor: Effects of radiation dose or scheduling on the TCR repertoire could not be addressed with the single-armed trial design. In blood, the top tumor clonotypes increased between baseline and 2 weeks post-radiation and then shrank by 4 weeks, which suggests that tumor-resident clones expanded only transiently. Because no pretreatment tumor biopsies were available, whether clonotypes were present in the tumor at baseline could not be determined. Dynamics of the blood repertoire were not tracked past 4 weeks after treatment.

V is cut back by 2 bases and J by 14 bases, with 5 bases in the junction unmatched. Including the terminal cysteine and phenylalanine, the CDR3 comprises 12 residues. Solely the CDR3 DNA is kept, with 36 bases framed from the first base. As encoded in the germline V gene, CDR1 is MGHRA while CDR2 is YSYEKL. As to this clone: Its antigen is currently not known. Per-base qualities were not stored, and no clone one base away is much larger.

The immunoSEQ kit was used, according to the manufacturer's recommendations, to generate TCR beta libraries from genomic DNA. To prepare libraries, a first multiplex PCR with proprietary primers was run, followed by a second PCR that added unique barcodes, and a bead cleanup was done after each round. A positive control reaction and a negative control reaction, both provided in the kit, were run with every batch of samples. The final libraries underwent checking on an Agilent 4200 TapeStation D1000 ScreenTape, volumetric pooling, and quantification by qPCR. Sequencing ran on an Illumina NextSeq500 with a MidOutput 150-cycle cartridge, using 156 Read1 and 15 Index1 cycles with kit custom primers. The pooled library was loaded at 0.75 to 1 pM with a roughly 20% PhiX control spike-in. Per the original workflow: Vendor-processed data were analyzed in R, with a clonotype defined as all T cells sharing the same CDR3 nucleotide sequence. In the clone abundance analyses, frequencies in each sample were normalized to that sample's 10,000 most abundant clones. Public T cell clones, averaging fewer than five per sample, were removed before analysis. An abundance difference of at least 32-fold between compartments was the criterion for calling clonotypes tumor-enriched or baseline blood-enriched. A beta-binomial differential abundance model was used to identify clonotypes that expanded or contracted between blood time points. The Baroni-Urbani and Buser coefficient was used to measure tumor-blood repertoire similarity, and groups were compared with two-tailed Wilcoxon tests in R. In TCRdb, the immuneACCESS table is reduced to in-frame sequences with V and J assigned. These tables do not hold every clone; where another copy was compared, an unresolved V gene accounts for under half, and the others remain unexplained. The D gene and trimming were derived from the DNA, and the V and J assignments and clone size from that table. Recorded for this sample are 120,000 or so clones; approximately 75% of them occurred a single time. The ten top clones hold about 1.9% of the sample.

Sample time point, as interpreted from the label and publication: blood 2 weeks post-SBRT. Read against the paper, the sample's treatment or condition label means: 15 Gy SBRT to primary tumor, nephrectomy 4 weeks later. Serial peripheral blood from radiation-treated patients was sampled at baseline, 2 weeks and 4 weeks after SBRT to track tumor-enriched clonotypes. Every patient's renal cell carcinoma showed clear cell pathology. The QIAamp DNA Blood Mini Kit (Qiagen) was used to prepare genomic DNA for TCR sequencing. The analyses included only samples that passed all quality control checks. The sequencing used blood, collected from a patient whose treatment included radiotherapy and nephrectomy. The V and J segments used are TRBV4-1 and TRBJ1-2; 10 central bases correspond to TRBD1. The sequence was collected from a woman aged 55-69 years with renal cell carcinoma. The nucleotide sequence reads TGCGCCAGCAGCCAACCAGACAGGGGGCGAACCTTC. This encodes CASSQPDRGRTF.